The present T cell receptor (beta chain) was sequenced within a study of Graves' ophthalmopathy and Graves' hyperthyroidism. In the study overall: Stable hyperthyroidism meant no ophthalmopathy within 18 months of follow-up.

Overall study findings and caveats: Most thyroid clonotypes expanded beyond 0.001 frequency were also found in blood. It was with roughly 71% sensitivity and about 72% specificity that the model predicted ophthalmopathy progression.

This clonotype showed up many times. What it binds is unknown. The authors amplified TCR beta CDR3 regions from RNA transcripts. HTBI-primed RT-PCR formed the first round, and a multiplex PCR formed the second. One entry per CDR3 protein results from TCRdb running MiXCR on the multiplex PCR reads. Found here are about 1.1 million distinct CDR3 sequences, about 38% of them singletons; the top ten hold around 10%. Serum thyroxine and TRAb, along with clinical symptoms, thyroid ultrasound and orbital computed tomography, were what diagnosis relied on. This CDR3 spans 13 amino acids. The V gene's germline CDR1 is DFQATT and CDR2 SNEGSKA (reference sequence). V was clipped by 6 bases and J by 0 bases, with 11 bases between them.

The origin of this receptor is an adult man with Graves' hyperthyroidism. The sample comprised peripheral blood or thyroid tissue (not recorded which). This chain connects TRBV20-1 to TRBJ1-2; possibly TRBD1 for D (5 bases). The CDR3 nucleotides read TGCAGTGCGAGGGGCTTGACTAACTATGGCTACACCTTC. Translation gives CSARGLTNYGYTF.